The 32 T cell receptor beta chains listed next were all sequenced from one sample in a study of T cells in Graves' hyperthyroidism and ophthalmopathy. RNA transcripts served as the template for amplifying TCR beta CDR3 regions. An initial round of RT-PCR targeting the TCR CDR3 relied on the HTBI primer set. MiXCR, applied by TCRdb to the multiplex PCR reads, yields one record per CDR3 protein. The table shows about 400,000 distinct CDR3 sequences, with more than 12% occurring only once. Material for sequencing was blood. All receptors come from a woman aged 25 to 39 with Graves' hyperthyroidism.

This clonotype turned up a few times. The rearrangement uses TRBV6-2 or TRBV6-3 and TRBJ1-5, with TRBD1 identical over 8 bases. V was pared by 8 bases and J by 5 bases, with 14 bases of the junction left unmatched. CDR1 and CDR2 (germline): MNHEY, SVGEGT. This CDR3 has 16 residues. CDR3 nucleotide sequence: TGTGCCAGCCATTCAATCAGGGGGCCACTATATCAGCCCCAGCATTTT. It codes for CASHSIRGPLYQPQHF.

This clonotype has a count of ten or more. The V gene is TRBV18, the J gene TRBJ2-2, with D perhaps matching TRBD1 (5 bases). Germline CDR1 is KGHSH and CDR2 is LQKENI. Trimming left V 2 bases short and J 4 bases short, with 8 bases between. This CDR3 is 14 amino acids long. The CDR3 region is CASSPSRGTGELFF. DNA of the CDR3: TGTGCCAGCTCACCATCTAGGGGCACCGGGGAGCTGTTTTTT. Supplemented by reference TRBV18 and TRBJ2-2, the full variable domain reads NAGVMQNPRHLVRRRGQEARLRCSPMKGHSHVYWYRQLPEEGLKFMVYLQKENIIDESGMPKERFSAEFPKEGPSILRIQQVVRGDSAAYFCASSPSRGTGELFFGEGSRLTVL.

This clonotype was detected a few times. Here the CDR3 DNA reads TGTGCCAGCAGCCAAGAGGGGGACATTAGCAATCAGCCCCAGCATTTT. Protein product: CASSQEGDISNQPQHF. The gene calls are TRBV4-2 and TRBJ1-5; D is possibly TRBD1 (6 bases). V lost 0 bases, J lost 0 bases, and 9 bases lay in between. This CDR3 has 16 residues. The germline V gene encodes CDR1 LGHNA and CDR2 YNFKEQ.

The chain links TRBV3-1 to TRBJ2-1, with D uncertain. Per germline, CDR1 LGHDT and CDR2 YNNKEL (reference sequence). The germline V and J ends were trimmed by 10 bases and 5 bases, with 15 bases remaining between them. The CDR3 runs to 13 residues. CDR3 in amino acids: CANSQSADNEQFF. As DNA, the CDR3 is TGTGCCAACAGTCAAAGCGCTGACAATGAGCAGTTCTTC.

This clonotype was detected only a few times. The chain uses TRBV20-1 and TRBJ2-2; perhaps TRBD1 as D (6 bases). CDR1 is DFQATT and CDR2 is SNEGSKA in the germline V gene (reference sequence). CDR3 length: 16 amino acids. Trimming removed 3 bases from V and 2 bases from J, with 16 bases in between. DNA of the CDR3: TGCAGTGCTAGGACCGACAGGAGGAAAAACACCGGGGAGCTGTTTTTT. Its protein is CSARTDRRKNTGELFF.

This clonotype has only one observation. Without the conserved terminal phenylalanine or tryptophan, this CDR3 likely stems from a read error. The V and J genes are TRBV19 and TRBJ1-6; D gene ambiguous. Germline assignment: CDR1 LNHDA and CDR2 SQIVND (reference sequence). V was trimmed by 1 base and J by 9 bases, leaving 10 bases between them. The CDR3 is 14 residues long. This CDR3 reads CASSIVASGSPLHS. CDR3 in DNA: TGTGCCAGTAGTATAGTGGCCAGCGGTTCACCCCTCCACTCT.

In its sample, this clonotype was seen many times. V gene TRBV12-3 or TRBV12-4 combines with J gene TRBJ2-7, with D possibly being TRBD2 (6 bases). This CDR3 is built from 15 residues. V was cut by 3 bases and J by 2 bases, with 14 bases left in between. In DNA form, the CDR3 reads TGTGCCAGCAGTTTGGAGGGGACTGGCACCTACGAGCAGTACTTC. Protein product: CASSLEGTGTYEQYF.

This chain uses TRBV20-1 with TRBJ2-1; TRBD2 matches 12 bases. Germline V lookup: CDR1 DFQATT, CDR2 SNEGSKA (reference sequence). This CDR3 spans 18 amino acids. The junction had 10 bases not matched to a gene; V was cut back by 0 bases and J by 4 bases. CDR3 amino acids: CSARDRGLAGLRYNEQFF. CDR3 nucleotide sequence: TGCAGTGCTAGAGATCGGGGACTAGCGGGCCTTAGGTACAATGAGCAGTTCTTC.

This clonotype was seen repeatedly, ten times or more. The chain carries TRBV9 and TRBJ2-1, with 9 bases fitting TRBD2. This CDR3 region has 15 residues. In germline, CDR1 is SGDLS, CDR2 YYNGEE. V lost 2 bases and J lost 9; bases outside the gene matches: 9. This CDR3 is CASSVAPAGGPEQFF. The DNA of the CDR3 is TGTGCCAGCAGCGTTGCCCCAGCGGGAGGCCCTGAGCAGTTCTTC.

Ten or more counts support this clonotype. V and J are TRBV18 and TRBJ2-1; D might be TRBD2 (6 bases). In germline, CDR1 is KGHSH, CDR2 LQKENI. The CDR3 length is 16 residues. With 3 bases removed from V and 3 bases from J, the gap between germline ends came to 15 bases. The CDR3 here is CASSPSRAGSYNEQFF. CDR3 DNA: TGTGCCAGCTCACCGTCCCGGGCGGGAAGCTACAATGAGCAGTTCTTC.

The chain has TRBV20-1 and TRBJ2-1; no firm D call. The germline V gene has CDR1 DFQATT and CDR2 SNEGSKA (reference sequence). Trimming removed 0 bases from V and 7 bases from J, with 13 bases in between. The CDR3 totals 14 residues. The CDR3 region is CSARDPVYGNEQFF. The CDR3 nucleotides are TGCAGTGCTAGAGATCCGGTTTACGGAAATGAGCAGTTCTTC.

This clonotype was seen at least ten times. The chain combines TRBV3-1 with TRBJ2-7; D gene uncertain. Germline lookup yields CDR1 LGHDT and CDR2 YNNKEL (reference sequence). The germline V and J ends were trimmed by 5 bases and 4 bases, with 9 bases remaining between them. CDR3 length equals 12 residues. The CDR3 protein is CASSYQEYEQYF. Here the CDR3 DNA reads TGTGCCAGCAGCTATCAGGAGTACGAGCAGTACTTC.

This clonotype turned up a few times. The chain links TRBV5-1 to TRBJ1-2; possibly TRBD1 for D (6 bases). CDR3 size: 15 residues. Germline V gene lookup returns CDR1 SGHRS and CDR2 YFSETQ. Trimming shortened V by 0 bases and J by 1 base, and 10 bases separated the two germline ends. The CDR3 DNA reads TGCGCCAGCAGCTTGGGCCCAGGGGATAACTATGGCTACACCTTC. It is translated as CASSLGPGDNYGYTF.

V usage is TRBV24-1 and J usage is TRBJ2-2; D may be TRBD1 (5 bases). Germline CDR1 reads KGHDR; CDR2 reads SFDVKD. CDR3 length equals 16 residues. Trimming shortened V by 1 base and J by 0 bases, and 8 bases separated the two germline ends. The CDR3 loop is CATSDFSGTNTGELFF. The CDR3, as DNA: TGTGCCACCAGTGATTTCTCAGGGACGAACACCGGGGAGCTGTTTTTT.

This clonotype was seen repeatedly, ten times or more. J is TRBJ2-3 and V is TRBV11-3, with D tentatively TRBD2 (6 bases). The CDR3 loop spans 15 amino acids. Trimming cost V 0 bases and J 10 bases, with 17 bases left between them. The germline V gene has CDR1 SGHNT and CDR2 YENEEA. In nucleotides, the CDR3 is TGTGCCAGCAGCTTAGAGTTTGGAGGGGTGCTGCCGCAGTATTTT. Translation: CASSLEFGGVLPQYF.

This clonotype was seen a handful of times. The J gene is TRBJ1-4, the V gene TRBV5-1; 9 bases map to TRBD1. The CDR3 is 16 residues long. Looked up from germline, CDR1 is SGHRS and CDR2 is YFSETQ. Trimming took 4 bases from V and 4 from J; bases not matched to a gene: 8. The DNA for the CDR3 is TGCGCCAGCAGCGCCGGGACAGGGACATTTAATGAAAAACTGTTTTTT. Protein product: CASSAGTGTFNEKLFF.

As to this clonotype: No conserved phenylalanine or tryptophan ends this CDR3, so it is likely a read error. The chain joins TRBV27 to TRBJ2-2; D is ambiguous. CDR1 and CDR2 (germline): MNHEY, SMNVEV (reference sequence). This CDR3 is 14 amino acids long. Trimming pared 3 bases from V and 5 bases from J, leaving 10 bases between. In DNA, the CDR3 is TGTGCCAGCAGTTTTGGAGAGTGGACCGGGGAGCTGTTTCTT. Protein: CASSFGEWTGELFL.

At least ten counts were recorded for this clonotype. This chain links TRBV18 with TRBJ2-2; D is unclear. The CDR3 spans 15 residues. V was trimmed by 3 bases and J by 3 bases, leaving 11 bases between them. Germline V gene sequence: CDR1 KGHSH, CDR2 LQKENI. The CDR3 loop is CASSPGRRDTGELFF. The CDR3 nucleotides read TGTGCCAGCTCACCTGGCCGGAGAGACACCGGGGAGCTGTTTTTT.

This clonotype appeared many times. V gene TRBV2 combines with J gene TRBJ2-1; D remains unclear. With 6 bases removed from V and 6 bases from J, the gap between germline ends came to 12 bases. From germline, CDR1 is SNHLY and CDR2 FYNNEI. The CDR3 extends over 13 amino acids. CDR3 nucleotides: TGTGCCAGCAGCGTACTGGCCGGCAATGAGCAGTTCTTC. This sequence encodes CASSVLAGNEQFF.

The V call is TRBV19, the J call TRBJ2-2, with a possible D match to TRBD1 (6 bases). Trimming removed 2 bases at V and 1 base at J, with 11 bases between. CDR1 LNHDA and CDR2 SQIVND come from the germline V gene (reference sequence). The length of the CDR3 is 16 residues. CDR3 loop: CASSIWGRGNTGELFF. In nucleotides, the CDR3 is TGTGCCAGTAGTATATGGGGCAGGGGGAACACCGGGGAGCTGTTTTTT.

This clonotype was counted at least ten times. The chain has TRBV2 and TRBJ2-7; perhaps TRBD1 as D (6 bases). From germline, CDR1 is SNHLY and CDR2 FYNNEI. This CDR3 contains 13 residues. The V gene lost 5 bases and the J gene lost 0 bases, with 8 bases spanning the gap. The CDR3 coding sequence is TGTGCCAGCAGTCGGGACAACTCCTACGAGCAGTACTTC. As protein: CASSRDNSYEQYF. The complete variable domain, with remaining parts taken from reference TRBV2 and TRBJ2-7, reads EPEVTQTPSHQVTQMGQEVILRCVPISNHLYFYWYRQILGQKVEFLVSFYNNEISEKSEIFDDQFSVERPDGSNFTLKIRSTKLEDSAMYFCASSRDNSYEQYFGPGTRLTVT.

This chain uses TRBV4-1 with TRBJ2-7; D unresolved. The J call may be in error: the DNA end matches TRBJ2-1 better. CDR1 MGHRA and CDR2 YSYEKL come from the germline V gene. CDR3 length: 15 residues. The DNA for the CDR3 is TGCGCCAGCAGCCAAGAGTCATGGTCTACCTACGAGCAGTTCTTC. It codes for CASSQESWSTYEQFF.

This clonotype was picked up a small number of times. This sequence joins TRBV18 and TRBJ1-1; possible D gene TRBD1, 5 bases. Germline V gene lookup returns CDR1 KGHSH and CDR2 LQKENI. V was shortened by 2 bases and J by 1 base, with 17 bases between the two germline ends. The CDR3 is 17 amino acids. CDR3 in DNA: TGTGCCAGCTCACCAGACCTGGACGGGGACGGGAACACTGAAGCTTTCTTT. This sequence encodes CASSPDLDGDGNTEAFF.

V usage is TRBV5-1 and J usage is TRBJ1-2; tentative D call: TRBD1 (5 bases). V lost 2 bases to trimming and J lost 2 bases, with 10 bases between them. CDR1 and CDR2 from the germline V gene are SGHRS and YFSETQ. The CDR3 loop spans 14 amino acids. The CDR3 reads CASSLSGWNYGYTF. As DNA, the CDR3 is TGCGCCAGCAGCTTATCAGGGTGGAACTATGGCTACACCTTC. The whole variable domain, remainder taken from reference TRBV5-1 and TRBJ1-2, is KAGVTQTPRYLIKTRGQQVTLSCSPISGHRSVSWYQQTPGQGLQFLFEYFSETQRNKGNFPGRFSGRQFSNSRSEMNVSTLELGDSALYLCASSLSGWNYGYTFGSGTRLTVV.

The sample holds a few counts of this clonotype. This chain connects TRBV3-1 to TRBJ1-2; the match to TRBD1 covers 8 bases. The V gene end was trimmed by 4 bases and the J gene end by 5 bases; junction bases not matched to a gene: 9. Germline CDR1 reads LGHDT; CDR2 reads YNNKEL (reference sequence). The CDR3 extends over 15 amino acids. The CDR3 is CASSLTGTGRYGYTF. As DNA, the CDR3 is TGTGCCAGCAGCCTGACCGGGACAGGCAGATATGGCTACACCTTC. The entire variable domain, with the rest obtained from reference TRBV3-1 and TRBJ1-2, is as follows: DTAVSQTPKYLVTQMGNDKSIKCEQNLGHDTMYWYKQDSKKFLKIMFSYNNKELIINETVPNRFSPKSPDKAHLNLHINSLELGDSAVYFCASSLTGTGRYGYTFGSGTRLTVV.

This clonotype was seen many times. This sequence joins TRBV15 and TRBJ2-7; no clear D gene. CDR3 size: 16 residues. Germline assignment: CDR1 LNHNV and CDR2 YYDKDF (reference sequence). Trimming stripped 0 bases from V and 0 bases from J, with 12 bases between. CDR3 loop: CATSRDVTITSYEQYF. In DNA, the CDR3 is TGTGCCACCAGCAGAGATGTAACCATAACCTCCTACGAGCAGTACTTC.

Ten or more counts support this clonotype. CDR3 sequence reads: CSACPAQTQETQYF. The CDR3, as DNA: TGCAGTGCTTGCCCGGCCCAAACACAAGAGACCCAGTACTTC. The V call is TRBV20-1, the J call TRBJ2-5; no definite D call. The V end lost 5 bases, the J end lost 2 bases, and 15 bases lay between the germline ends. This CDR3 is 14 amino acids long. Germline V gene data show CDR1 as DFQATT and CDR2 as SNEGSKA (reference sequence).

This clonotype was seen a few times. CDR3 loop: CASSELGGSPLHF. The DNA of the CDR3 is TGTGCCAGCAGTGAGTTAGGGGGTTCACCCCTCCACTTT. The genes are TRBV6-1 and TRBJ1-6, with D possibly being TRBD1 (6 bases). The CDR3 consists of 13 residues. Germline V gene sequence: CDR1 MNHNS, CDR2 SASEGT. V was shortened by 3 bases and J by 9 bases, with 9 bases between the two germline ends.

This clonotype has only a few counts. The chain combines TRBV3-1 with TRBJ1-3; D gene uncertain. The V and J ends lost 9 bases and 4 bases respectively, with 16 bases between them. The length of the CDR3 is 14 residues. Germline V gene lookup returns CDR1 LGHDT and CDR2 YNNKEL (reference sequence). The CDR3 nucleotides read TGTGCCAGTCGAGAAGCCGGGCCGGGAAACACCATATATTTT. The encoded protein is CASREAGPGNTIYF. Based on the CDR3 plus reference TRBV3-1 and TRBJ1-3, the full variable domain is DTAVSQTPKYLVTQMGNDKSIKCEQNLGHDTMYWYKQDSKKFLKIMFSYNNKELIINETVPNRFSPKSPDKAHLNLHINSLELGDSAVYFCASREAGPGNTIYFGEGSWLTVV.

The CDR3 DNA reads TGTGCCAGTAGTATTGCGGATATCAATGAGCAGTTCTTC. Translation gives CASSIADINEQFF. This sequence joins TRBV19 and TRBJ2-1, with D unclear. The CDR3 length is 13 residues. Between the trimmed V and J ends, which lost 3 bases and 6 bases, there was a span of 9 bases. Germline CDR1 LNHDA, CDR2 SQIVND (reference sequence). The variable domain in full, with the rest retrieved from reference TRBV19 and TRBJ2-1, is DGGITQSPKYLFRKEGQNVTLSCEQNLNHDAMYWYRQDPGQGLRLIYYSQIVNDFQKGDIAEGYSVSREKKESFPLTVTSAQKNPTAFYLCASSIADINEQFFGPGTRLTVL.

The chain links TRBV5-5 to TRBJ2-7; D uncertain. V lost 3 bases, J lost 0 bases, and 16 bases lay in between. Germline V gene sequence: CDR1 SGHKS, CDR2 YYEKEE (reference sequence). This CDR3 is 16 amino acids long. The CDR3 DNA reads TGTGCCAGCAGCTCGCCAAATGGTGGGGACTCCTACGAGCAGTACTTC. It specifies CASSSPNGGDSYEQYF.

In its sample, this clonotype was seen many times. The V and J genes are TRBV5-1 and TRBJ2-7, with 9 nucleotides matching TRBD1. Germline V gene data show CDR1 as SGHRS and CDR2 as YFSETQ. Trimming cost V 3 bases and J 3 bases; bases outside gene matches: 4. This CDR3 comprises 14 residues. In DNA, the CDR3 is TGCGCCAGCAGCTCGGGACAGGGTATCTACGAGCAGTACTTC. Its protein product is CASSSGQGIYEQYF.